The sequence of this T cell receptor (beta chain) was determined in a study of PD-1 blockade in classical Hodgkin lymphoma (dated by TCRdb to 2019 to 2021). In the study overall: Nivolumab dosing was 3 mg/kg intravenously every 2 weeks, continuing until either disease progression or unacceptable toxicity. The study used CyTOF and TCR beta sequencing to define a peripheral blood immune signature of response to PD-1 blockade in classical Hodgkin lymphoma. General findings and caveats noted by the study authors: Trial patients with a complete response had baseline diversity similar to that of newly diagnosed patients, while partial responders and progressors had significantly lower diversity. Lower diversity was observed in patients in whom nivolumab was started less than 1 year after ASCT, and these patients were excluded from later analyses so that confounding by immune reconstitution would be avoided. By C4D1, a significant rise was seen in CD4+ TCR diversity but not in CD8+ TCR diversity (p=0.0027 vs p=0.16), and the rise was most apparent among complete responders (p=0.02). The study covered only a single clinical trial cohort, and the causes of the repertoire differences, possibly disease activity or prior therapy, were still not defined. Baseline TCR diversity was reported to be lower in newly diagnosed patients than in healthy donors, and even lower in relapsed/refractory patients.

What the time point label conveys for this sample: cycle 1 day 1 (C1D1), immediately before nivolumab initiation. Every trial patient had relapsed after autologous stem cell transplantation, and cohorts A, B and C differed in prior brentuximab vedotin exposure. The trial cohort included fewer than 60 patients with relapsed/refractory classical Hodgkin lymphoma, and each patient had a best overall response of complete response, partial response or progressive disease. Single-agent nivolumab was administered to trial patients in the multi-cohort phase II CheckMate 205 trial. An independent review committee assessed best overall response using the 2007 International Working Group response criteria. PBMCs from the trial were collected at three points: immediately before nivolumab initiation (C1D1), and during therapy at cycle 2 day 1 and cycle 4 day 1. After peripheral blood was drawn into 8 mL Vacutainer Cell Preparation Tubes, PBMCs were isolated by centrifugation and then cryopreserved.

Genomic DNA was isolated using the Qiagen DNeasy kit from unsorted PBMCs as well as from negatively selected CD4+ and CD8+ fractions. Using primers that anneal to V and J segments, immunoSEQ multiplex PCR amplified the TCR beta CDR3 regions. A synthetic immune receptor repertoire was used to minimize amplification bias, and any residual bias was removed computationally once sequencing was done. Under the source paper's analysis protocol: Repertoire diversity was quantified as the Shannon entropy index using custom Python scripts. The unsorted, CD4+ and CD8+ repertoires were each analyzed separately, with the exception of combined analyses, where CD4+ and CD8+ sequences were merged in silico. Clonal expansion was defined as a frequency increase of at least 2-fold after treatment compared with C1D1, and clones undetected at baseline were assigned a pseudocount of 0.5. Clones with 0 or 1 copy at C1D1 were defined as singleton clones, while clones with 2 or more copies were defined as non-singleton clones. By matching protein sequences in sorted samples from the same patient, clones expanded in unsorted samples were annotated as CD4+, CD8+ or unknown. Diversity changes from C1D1 to C4D1 were tested in paired samples using Wilcoxon tests. Here the immuneACCESS table is served through TCRdb, limited to in-frame sequences with V and J called. Missing clones are a known gap in these copies; in checked studies unresolved V genes cover under half, and the rest lacks a known reason. Clone size and the V and J calls come from that table; the DNA yielded D and trimming. The sample table shows roughly 20,000 clones, and over 70% are seen once. Roughly 23% of the sample is taken by the ten largest.

About this clone: Which antigen it targets is not known. No clone much larger than this one lies a single base away; base qualities are absent.

CDR1 and CDR2 were assigned from the germline V gene as SGHTA and FQGNSA. V ends up 5 bases short and J 2 bases short, with an unmatched junction base count of 6. Reading from cysteine to phenylalanine, the CDR3 counts 15 amino acids. The only DNA kept is the CDR3, 45 bases in frame from the first base. Sequencing was performed on peripheral blood mononuclear cells (PBMCs), taken at baseline. The rearranged chain carries TRBV7-2 and TRBJ2-7, with 10 bases aligning to TRBD2. The sequence was obtained from a human donor with classical Hodgkin lymphoma. The CDR3 is CASSGGLAETYEQYF. In nucleotides, the sequence is TGTGCCAGCAGCGGAGGACTAGCGGAGACCTACGAGCAGTACTTC.